The T cell receptor beta chain under discussion was sequenced for a study of T cells after yellow fever vaccination (dated by TCRdb to about 2019). Study-level background: The SMART-Seq v4 Ultra Low Input RNA kit was used to prepare libraries from fractions with low cell numbers. To track T-cell clones before and after primary and booster YFV17D yellow fever vaccination, bulk TCR alpha and beta repertoires were sequenced longitudinally. Two healthy male donors, one aged 18 to 30 and one aged 30 to 40 years, made up the cohort. Bulk PBMC replicates and cell subsets were isolated from blood drawn at multiple timepoints before and after both primary and secondary immunization. What the study reported, not specific to this receptor: Most clones expanded after primary vaccination (approximately 95% of CD4 and around 89% of CD8) were re-detected after the booster, suggesting that broad memory maintenance occurred. Only two donors were included in the study, so the extent to which the findings can be generalized is limited. A small share of clonotypes occurred in both CD4 and CD8 compartments, likely arising from convergent recombination. FACS-sorted repertoires could contain abundant contaminating clonotypes from the bulk population, so computational filtering was required. Compared with the primary T-cell response, the secondary T-cell response was weaker but faster, peaking on day 5 rather than day 15.

TCR cDNA was synthesized by 5'RACE template switching, which introduced a universal primer site and unique molecular identifiers. cDNA synthesis was primed from both the TCR alpha and TCR beta constant segments. Libraries were amplified in two PCR steps, with sample barcodes and sequencing adapters added in the second step. Libraries were sequenced on Illumina HiSeq 2500 (2x100 bp) or NovaSeq (2x150 bp). The authors processed their data as follows. Demultiplexing of reads and collapsing into UMI consensus sequences were performed with MIGEC, and V(D)J alignment was carried out with MiXCR. Vaccine-responding clonotypes were identified with edgeR using replicate PBMC samples, with FDR below 0.01 and a log2 fold change above 5 up to day 15 being required. Each bulk clonotype was labeled CD4 or CD8 based on which sequenced repertoire, CD4 or CD8, contained the clonotype at higher abundance. TCRdb handled the public reads itself, with Q25 trimming in fastp and clone calling in MiXCR, and kept productive beta chains. Rows are combined by CDR3 protein, so each entry shows the most common genes and DNA. The V and J calls, along with clone size, are taken from TCRdb and not from the paper's own processing. The sample table contains roughly 120,000 distinct CDR3 sequences; only one count was recorded for about 7% of them. The top ten hold approximately 2.7% of the sample.

Including the terminal cysteine and phenylalanine, the CDR3 comprises 15 residues. This entry keeps only the CDR3 DNA: 45 bases, framed from base 1. Trimming leaves V shorter by 6 bases and J shorter by 0 bases, with the junction holding 3 bases beyond the gene matches. This clonotype was observed many times. Its antigen is currently not known. No quality values exist for individual bases; no much larger clone is one base distant. This specimen's treatment or condition label, per the study, means: live attenuated yellow fever vaccine strain. A standard Ficoll-Paque protocol was used to isolate PBMCs from peripheral blood. Dynabeads CD4 and CD8 positive selection kits were used to isolate CD4 and CD8 T-cell fractions. TriZol was used to extract RNA from bulk PBMCs, from CD4 and CD8 fractions, and from dextramer-positive and dextramer-negative fractions.

The clonotype was recovered from a man aged 18 to 35 who received the YFV17D yellow fever vaccine. The specimen was CD4+ T cells sorted from PBMCs, collected roughly 45 days after the first yellow fever vaccination. The chain is made from TRBV12-3 or TRBV12-4 and TRBJ1-5; TRBD1 agrees with 9 junctional bases. The DNA reads TGTGCCAGCAGCACGGGACAGGGTAGCAATCAGCCCCAGCATTTT. Translated, this gives CASSTGQGSNQPQHF.